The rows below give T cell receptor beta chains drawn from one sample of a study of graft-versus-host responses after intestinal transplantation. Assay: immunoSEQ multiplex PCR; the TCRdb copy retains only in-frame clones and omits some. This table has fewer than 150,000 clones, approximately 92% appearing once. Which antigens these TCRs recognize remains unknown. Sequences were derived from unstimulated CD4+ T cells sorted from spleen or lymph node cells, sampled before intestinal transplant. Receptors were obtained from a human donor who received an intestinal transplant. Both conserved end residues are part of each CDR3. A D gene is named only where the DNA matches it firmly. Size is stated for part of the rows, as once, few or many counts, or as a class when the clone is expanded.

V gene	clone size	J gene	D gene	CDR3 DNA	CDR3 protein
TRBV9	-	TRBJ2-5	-	TGTGCCAGCAGCGTGGGGGGGGCAGAGACCCAGTACTTC	CASSVGGAETQYF
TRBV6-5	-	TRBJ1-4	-	TGTGCCAGCAAAAGGGTCTCGGCTAATGAAAAACTGTTTTTT	CASKRVSANEKLFF
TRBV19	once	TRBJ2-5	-	TGTGCCAGTAAGCCAGGGGCTGTTGGAGAGACCCAGTACTTC	CASKPGAVGETQYF
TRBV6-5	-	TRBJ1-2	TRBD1	TGTGCCAGCAGAACCGGGACAGGGGGCCTTGGCTACACCTTC	CASRTGTGGLGYTF
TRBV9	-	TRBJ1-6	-	TGTGCCAGCAGCGTAAGGGGGGACAATTCACCCCTCCACTTT	CASSVRGDNSPLHF
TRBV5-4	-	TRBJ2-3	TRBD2	TGTGCCAGCAGCTTAGCGGGGGGTGGCACAGATACGCAGTATTTT	CASSLAGGGTDTQYF
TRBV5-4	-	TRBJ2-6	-	TGTGCCAGCAGCTTGGAAGTTGGGGTACCTGGGGCCAACGTCCTGACTTTC	CASSLEVGVPGANVLTF
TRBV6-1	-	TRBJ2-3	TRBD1	TGTGCCAGCAGTGAAGAGGATGGGACAGGGAAGTATTTT	CASSEEDGTGKYF
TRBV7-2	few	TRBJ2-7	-	TGTGCCAGCAGCTCCTTTGGGGAGGCCTACGAGCAGTACTTC	CASSSFGEAYEQYF
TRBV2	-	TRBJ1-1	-	TGTGCCAGCAGTGAATCGCCGAACACTGAAGCTTTCTTT	CASSESPNTEAFF
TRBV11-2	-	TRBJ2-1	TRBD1	TGTGCCAGCAGCTTGGGGCGAGGGGGCCCGAATGAGCAGTTCTTC	CASSLGRGGPNEQFF
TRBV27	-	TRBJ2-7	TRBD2	TGTGCCAGCGGAGTCCTGGGTAGCGGGGGCTACGAGCAGTACTTC	CASGVLGSGGYEQYF
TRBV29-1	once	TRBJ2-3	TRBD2	TGCAGCGTTGGTGCTAGCGGGGGGTCACCCACTCAAGATACGCAGTATTTT	CSVGASGGSPTQDTQYF
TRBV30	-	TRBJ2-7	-	TGTGCCTGGACGGACAGTACGATTATACAGTACTTC	CAWTDSTIIQYF
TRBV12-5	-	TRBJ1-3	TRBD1	TGTGCTAGTGGTCGGACAGGGCTTTCTGGAAACACCATATATTTT	CASGRTGLSGNTIYF
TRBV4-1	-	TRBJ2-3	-	TGCGCCAGCAGCCCGTTACTGAGCACAGATACGCAGTATTTT	CASSPLLSTDTQYF
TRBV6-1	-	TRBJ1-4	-	TGTGCCAGCAGTGAACCAAACAGGCTCCGAGAAAAACTGTTTTTT	CASSEPNRLREKLFF
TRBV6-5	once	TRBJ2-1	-	TGTGCCAGCAGGGGGGGCCAGTCTGAGCAGTTCTTC	CASRGGQSEQFF
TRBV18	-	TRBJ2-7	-	TGTGCCAGCTCACCCCGGGACTCCGGCGAGCAGTACTTC	CASSPRDSGEQYF
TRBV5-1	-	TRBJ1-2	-	TGCGCCAGCAGCTTGGAGGCCAGATATGGCTACACCTTC	CASSLEARYGYTF
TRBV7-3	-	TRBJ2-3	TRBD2	TGTGCCAGCAGCCCCGGGAGGGATACGCAGTATTTT	CASSPGRDTQYF
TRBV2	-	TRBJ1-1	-	TGTGCCAGCACCCGTGACCGTGATGAAGCTTTCTTT	CASTRDRDEAFF
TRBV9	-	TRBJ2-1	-	TGTGCCAGCAGCGTTTCGAGGGCCGCTAGTGAGCAGTTCTTC	CASSVSRAASEQFF
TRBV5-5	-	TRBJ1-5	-	TGTGCCAGCAGCTTGATGGGCAATCAGCCCCAGCATTTT	CASSLMGNQPQHF
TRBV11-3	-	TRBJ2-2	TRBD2	TGTGCCAGCAGCTTGCTAGCGGGGCTCAACACCGGGGAGCTGTTTTTT	CASSLLAGLNTGELFF
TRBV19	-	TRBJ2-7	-	TGTGCCAGTTGCAGGGAGGTCATGGAGCAGTACTTC	CASCREVMEQYF
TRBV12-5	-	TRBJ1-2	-	TGTGCTAGTGGTTTGAAGCCTAACTATGGCTACACCTTC	CASGLKPNYGYTF
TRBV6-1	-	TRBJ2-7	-	TGTGCCAGCAGTGAAGAGAGGTACAGGGTCCGCGAGCAGTACTTC	CASSEERYRVREQYF
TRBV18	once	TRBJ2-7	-	TGTGCCAGCTCCTCCGACGTAAACTCCTACGAGCAGTACTTC	CASSSDVNSYEQYF
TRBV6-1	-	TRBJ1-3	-	TGTGCCAGCAGTGAATGGGGACGGAGCCTGCTGGGGGGAAACACCATATATTTT	CASSEWGRSLLGGNTIYF
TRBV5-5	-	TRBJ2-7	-	TGTGCCAGCAGCGGTAACCCAAGGGGTTACGAGCAGTACTTC	CASSGNPRGYEQYF
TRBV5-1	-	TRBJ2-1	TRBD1	TGCGCCAGCAGCCTAGACAGGGTAAGGTTCTTC	CASSLDRVRFF
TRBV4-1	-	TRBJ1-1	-	TGCGCCAGCAGCTCAAAACGGGACAATACTCCCTCCTCCACTGAAGCTTTCTTT	CASSSKRDNTPSSTEAFF
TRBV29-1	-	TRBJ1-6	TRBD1	TGCAGCGTGGGGACAGGGGAAAGTTCACCCCTCCACTTT	CSVGTGESSPLHF
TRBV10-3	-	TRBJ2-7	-	TGTGCCATCAGTCCAGGGAGCTCCTACGAGCAGTACTTC	CAISPGSSYEQYF
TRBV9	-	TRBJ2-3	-	TGTGCCAGCAGCGGAATTGAGGATACGCAGTATTTT	CASSGIEDTQYF
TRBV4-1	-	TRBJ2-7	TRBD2	TGCGCCAGCAGCCAAATCGGGGGGGCGATCTCCGAGCAGTACTTC	CASSQIGGAISEQYF
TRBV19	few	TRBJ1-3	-	TGTGCCAGTAGTCCGGGACAAGGAAACACCATATATTTT	CASSPGQGNTIYF
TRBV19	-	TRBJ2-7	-	TGTGCCAGTAGTAGTGACACGAGCTCCTACGAGCAGTACTTC	CASSSDTSSYEQYF
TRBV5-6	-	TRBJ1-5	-	TGTGCCAGCAGCAGGTCAAGTGGAATGTGGAATCAGCCCCAGCATTTT	CASSRSSGMWNQPQHF
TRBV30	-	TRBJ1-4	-	TGTGCCTGGAGGGATCGGAGGGGAGGTGAAAAACTGTTTTTT	CAWRDRRGGEKLFF
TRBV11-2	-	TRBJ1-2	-	TGTGCCAGCAGCTTAGAGGCCAGGAACTATGGCTACACCTTC	CASSLEARNYGYTF
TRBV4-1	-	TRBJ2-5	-	TGCGCCAGCAGCCAAGTAGTCGGTAGTAGCCTACAAGAGACCCAGTACTTC	CASSQVVGSSLQETQYF
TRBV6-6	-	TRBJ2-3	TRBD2	TGTGCCAGCAGCAAGCGGGGGGTTGGAGATACGCAGTATTTT	CASSKRGVGDTQYF
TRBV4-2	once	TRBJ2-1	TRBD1	TGTGCCAGCAGCCACACCGGGACAGGGAGAGGCGATGAGCAGTTCTTC	CASSHTGTGRGDEQFF
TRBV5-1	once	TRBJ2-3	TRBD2	TGCGCCAGCAGCTTCATTAGCGGGGGATTTACAGATACGCAGTATTTT	CASSFISGGFTDTQYF
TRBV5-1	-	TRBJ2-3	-	TGCGCCAGCAGCTTTTACAGGGGCACAGATACGCAGTATTTT	CASSFYRGTDTQYF
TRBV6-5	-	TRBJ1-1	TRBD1	TGTGCCAGCAGTTACTCGACAGGGTTCAACACTGAAGCTTTCTTT	CASSYSTGFNTEAFF
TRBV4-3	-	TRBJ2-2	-	TGCGCCAGCAGCCAATACCCACTCAGAAGAGCTGGCACCGGGGAGCTGTTTTTT	CASSQYPLRRAGTGELFF
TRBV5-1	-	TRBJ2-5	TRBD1	TGCGCCAGCAGCTATGGACAGGGGCAAGAGACCCAGTACTTC	CASSYGQGQETQYF
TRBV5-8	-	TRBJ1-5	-	TGTGCCAGCAGCTCTAGGCGGCCTACCAGAAATAGCAATCAGCCCCAGCATTTT	CASSSRRPTRNSNQPQHF